Each of the 9 T cell receptor beta chains below was sequenced from the same sample in a study of radiation and T cells in renal cell carcinoma. TCRdb keeps only in-frame clones here, not all; method: immunoSEQ multiplex PCR. The repertoire consists of just over 95,000 clones, with around 84% occurring once and the leading ten covering 6% to 9%. Time point indicated: blood 4 weeks post-SBRT, at nephrectomy. The treatment denotes: 15 Gy SBRT to primary tumor, nephrectomy 4 weeks later. Sequenced here: blood, sampled from a patient whose treatment included radiotherapy and nephrectomy. Source of these receptors: a man aged 55 to 70 with renal cell carcinoma.

The CDR3 nucleotides are TGTGCCAGCAGCGAGGGGACTCCCGTAAACTATGGCTACACCTTC. Translation: CASSEGTPVNYGYTF. V is TRBV13 and J is TRBJ1-2, with a tentative D call TRBD1 (5 bases). V lost 5 bases, J lost 2 bases, and 15 bases lay in between. CDR3 length: 15 residues. Per the germline V gene, CDR1 is PRHDT and CDR2 is FYEKMQ (reference sequence).

The chain employs TRBV7-2 and TRBJ2-6; D is tentatively TRBD1 or TRBD2 (6 bases each). Trimming cost V 4 bases and J 12 bases, with 10 bases left between them. Germline V CDR1 and CDR2: SGHTA, FQGNSA. CDR3 length: 12 residues. The CDR3 region is CASSSGGRVLTF. CDR3 nucleotide sequence: TGTGCCAGCAGCTCCGGGGGCCGCGTCCTGACTTTC.

This clone came up a few times. V usage is TRBV4-1 and J usage is TRBJ2-7; the D gene could be TRBD1 or TRBD2 (5 bases each). The V gene lost 4 bases and the J gene lost 4 bases, with 14 bases spanning the gap. The CDR3 is made up of 14 amino acids. Germline V gene lookup returns CDR1 MGHRA and CDR2 YSYEKL. This CDR3 is CASSPAGTVYEQYF. The CDR3 region has the DNA TGCGCCAGCAGCCCAGCTGGGACGGTTTACGAGCAGTACTTC.

This clone was detected only a few times. This chain joins TRBV5-1 and TRBJ2-7; D is ambiguous. From germline, CDR1 is SGHRS and CDR2 YFSETQ. CDR3 size: 14 residues. V was shortened by 3 bases and J by 9 bases, with 19 bases between the two germline ends. CDR3 sequence: CASSSDTTAAMQYF. DNA for the CDR3: TGCGCCAGCAGCTCTGACACGACGGCGGCGATGCAGTACTTC.

The chain links TRBV7-2 to TRBJ1-1; TRBD1 is a possible D gene (6 bases). The CDR3 covers 14 residues. Germline values: CDR1 SGHTA, CDR2 FQGNSA. V was cut by 5 bases and J by 4 bases, with 14 bases left in between. CDR3 sequence reads: CASSAYRVSTEAFF. CDR3 nucleotide sequence: TGTGCCAGCAGCGCCTACAGGGTAAGCACTGAAGCTTTCTTT.

Here the CDR3 DNA reads TGTGCCAGCAGTTTATTGGTAGGAGCCAAGGTCGGAAACACCATATATTTT. Its protein is CASSLLVGAKVGNTIYF. This rearrangement joins TRBV28 to TRBJ1-3; D gene uncertain. With 1 base removed from V and 4 bases from J, the gap between germline ends came to 17 bases. Germline lookup yields CDR1 MDHEN and CDR2 SYDVKM. This CDR3 is 17 amino acids long.

V and J are TRBV27 and TRBJ2-7, with TRBD2 matching 9 bases. CDR3 length: 15 amino acids. V lost 5 bases and J lost 3; bases outside the gene matches: 8. The V gene's germline CDR1 is MNHEY and CDR2 SMNVEV (reference sequence). As DNA, the CDR3 is TGTGCCAGCAGTCAGATAGCGGGAGCTGACTACGAGCAGTACTTC. This encodes CASSQIAGADYEQYF.

J is TRBJ1-2 and V is TRBV4-1; unclear D gene. The V gene's germline CDR1 is MGHRA and CDR2 YSYEKL. The V gene lost 0 bases and the J gene lost 1 base, with 6 bases spanning the gap. CDR3 size: 14 residues. In DNA, the CDR3 is TGCGCCAGCAGCCAAGAGGGGTTTAACTATGGCTACACCTTC. It codes for CASSQEGFNYGYTF.

J is TRBJ2-2 and V is TRBV27, with TRBD2 matching over 8 bases. Germline values: CDR1 MNHEY, CDR2 SMNVEV (reference sequence). The junction had 9 bases not matched to a gene; V was cut back by 5 bases and J by 7 bases. The CDR3 totals 15 residues. CDR3 amino acids: CASSHSGTRSGELFF. CDR3 nucleotide sequence: TGTGCCAGCAGTCATAGCGGGACGCGGAGCGGGGAGCTGTTTTTT.